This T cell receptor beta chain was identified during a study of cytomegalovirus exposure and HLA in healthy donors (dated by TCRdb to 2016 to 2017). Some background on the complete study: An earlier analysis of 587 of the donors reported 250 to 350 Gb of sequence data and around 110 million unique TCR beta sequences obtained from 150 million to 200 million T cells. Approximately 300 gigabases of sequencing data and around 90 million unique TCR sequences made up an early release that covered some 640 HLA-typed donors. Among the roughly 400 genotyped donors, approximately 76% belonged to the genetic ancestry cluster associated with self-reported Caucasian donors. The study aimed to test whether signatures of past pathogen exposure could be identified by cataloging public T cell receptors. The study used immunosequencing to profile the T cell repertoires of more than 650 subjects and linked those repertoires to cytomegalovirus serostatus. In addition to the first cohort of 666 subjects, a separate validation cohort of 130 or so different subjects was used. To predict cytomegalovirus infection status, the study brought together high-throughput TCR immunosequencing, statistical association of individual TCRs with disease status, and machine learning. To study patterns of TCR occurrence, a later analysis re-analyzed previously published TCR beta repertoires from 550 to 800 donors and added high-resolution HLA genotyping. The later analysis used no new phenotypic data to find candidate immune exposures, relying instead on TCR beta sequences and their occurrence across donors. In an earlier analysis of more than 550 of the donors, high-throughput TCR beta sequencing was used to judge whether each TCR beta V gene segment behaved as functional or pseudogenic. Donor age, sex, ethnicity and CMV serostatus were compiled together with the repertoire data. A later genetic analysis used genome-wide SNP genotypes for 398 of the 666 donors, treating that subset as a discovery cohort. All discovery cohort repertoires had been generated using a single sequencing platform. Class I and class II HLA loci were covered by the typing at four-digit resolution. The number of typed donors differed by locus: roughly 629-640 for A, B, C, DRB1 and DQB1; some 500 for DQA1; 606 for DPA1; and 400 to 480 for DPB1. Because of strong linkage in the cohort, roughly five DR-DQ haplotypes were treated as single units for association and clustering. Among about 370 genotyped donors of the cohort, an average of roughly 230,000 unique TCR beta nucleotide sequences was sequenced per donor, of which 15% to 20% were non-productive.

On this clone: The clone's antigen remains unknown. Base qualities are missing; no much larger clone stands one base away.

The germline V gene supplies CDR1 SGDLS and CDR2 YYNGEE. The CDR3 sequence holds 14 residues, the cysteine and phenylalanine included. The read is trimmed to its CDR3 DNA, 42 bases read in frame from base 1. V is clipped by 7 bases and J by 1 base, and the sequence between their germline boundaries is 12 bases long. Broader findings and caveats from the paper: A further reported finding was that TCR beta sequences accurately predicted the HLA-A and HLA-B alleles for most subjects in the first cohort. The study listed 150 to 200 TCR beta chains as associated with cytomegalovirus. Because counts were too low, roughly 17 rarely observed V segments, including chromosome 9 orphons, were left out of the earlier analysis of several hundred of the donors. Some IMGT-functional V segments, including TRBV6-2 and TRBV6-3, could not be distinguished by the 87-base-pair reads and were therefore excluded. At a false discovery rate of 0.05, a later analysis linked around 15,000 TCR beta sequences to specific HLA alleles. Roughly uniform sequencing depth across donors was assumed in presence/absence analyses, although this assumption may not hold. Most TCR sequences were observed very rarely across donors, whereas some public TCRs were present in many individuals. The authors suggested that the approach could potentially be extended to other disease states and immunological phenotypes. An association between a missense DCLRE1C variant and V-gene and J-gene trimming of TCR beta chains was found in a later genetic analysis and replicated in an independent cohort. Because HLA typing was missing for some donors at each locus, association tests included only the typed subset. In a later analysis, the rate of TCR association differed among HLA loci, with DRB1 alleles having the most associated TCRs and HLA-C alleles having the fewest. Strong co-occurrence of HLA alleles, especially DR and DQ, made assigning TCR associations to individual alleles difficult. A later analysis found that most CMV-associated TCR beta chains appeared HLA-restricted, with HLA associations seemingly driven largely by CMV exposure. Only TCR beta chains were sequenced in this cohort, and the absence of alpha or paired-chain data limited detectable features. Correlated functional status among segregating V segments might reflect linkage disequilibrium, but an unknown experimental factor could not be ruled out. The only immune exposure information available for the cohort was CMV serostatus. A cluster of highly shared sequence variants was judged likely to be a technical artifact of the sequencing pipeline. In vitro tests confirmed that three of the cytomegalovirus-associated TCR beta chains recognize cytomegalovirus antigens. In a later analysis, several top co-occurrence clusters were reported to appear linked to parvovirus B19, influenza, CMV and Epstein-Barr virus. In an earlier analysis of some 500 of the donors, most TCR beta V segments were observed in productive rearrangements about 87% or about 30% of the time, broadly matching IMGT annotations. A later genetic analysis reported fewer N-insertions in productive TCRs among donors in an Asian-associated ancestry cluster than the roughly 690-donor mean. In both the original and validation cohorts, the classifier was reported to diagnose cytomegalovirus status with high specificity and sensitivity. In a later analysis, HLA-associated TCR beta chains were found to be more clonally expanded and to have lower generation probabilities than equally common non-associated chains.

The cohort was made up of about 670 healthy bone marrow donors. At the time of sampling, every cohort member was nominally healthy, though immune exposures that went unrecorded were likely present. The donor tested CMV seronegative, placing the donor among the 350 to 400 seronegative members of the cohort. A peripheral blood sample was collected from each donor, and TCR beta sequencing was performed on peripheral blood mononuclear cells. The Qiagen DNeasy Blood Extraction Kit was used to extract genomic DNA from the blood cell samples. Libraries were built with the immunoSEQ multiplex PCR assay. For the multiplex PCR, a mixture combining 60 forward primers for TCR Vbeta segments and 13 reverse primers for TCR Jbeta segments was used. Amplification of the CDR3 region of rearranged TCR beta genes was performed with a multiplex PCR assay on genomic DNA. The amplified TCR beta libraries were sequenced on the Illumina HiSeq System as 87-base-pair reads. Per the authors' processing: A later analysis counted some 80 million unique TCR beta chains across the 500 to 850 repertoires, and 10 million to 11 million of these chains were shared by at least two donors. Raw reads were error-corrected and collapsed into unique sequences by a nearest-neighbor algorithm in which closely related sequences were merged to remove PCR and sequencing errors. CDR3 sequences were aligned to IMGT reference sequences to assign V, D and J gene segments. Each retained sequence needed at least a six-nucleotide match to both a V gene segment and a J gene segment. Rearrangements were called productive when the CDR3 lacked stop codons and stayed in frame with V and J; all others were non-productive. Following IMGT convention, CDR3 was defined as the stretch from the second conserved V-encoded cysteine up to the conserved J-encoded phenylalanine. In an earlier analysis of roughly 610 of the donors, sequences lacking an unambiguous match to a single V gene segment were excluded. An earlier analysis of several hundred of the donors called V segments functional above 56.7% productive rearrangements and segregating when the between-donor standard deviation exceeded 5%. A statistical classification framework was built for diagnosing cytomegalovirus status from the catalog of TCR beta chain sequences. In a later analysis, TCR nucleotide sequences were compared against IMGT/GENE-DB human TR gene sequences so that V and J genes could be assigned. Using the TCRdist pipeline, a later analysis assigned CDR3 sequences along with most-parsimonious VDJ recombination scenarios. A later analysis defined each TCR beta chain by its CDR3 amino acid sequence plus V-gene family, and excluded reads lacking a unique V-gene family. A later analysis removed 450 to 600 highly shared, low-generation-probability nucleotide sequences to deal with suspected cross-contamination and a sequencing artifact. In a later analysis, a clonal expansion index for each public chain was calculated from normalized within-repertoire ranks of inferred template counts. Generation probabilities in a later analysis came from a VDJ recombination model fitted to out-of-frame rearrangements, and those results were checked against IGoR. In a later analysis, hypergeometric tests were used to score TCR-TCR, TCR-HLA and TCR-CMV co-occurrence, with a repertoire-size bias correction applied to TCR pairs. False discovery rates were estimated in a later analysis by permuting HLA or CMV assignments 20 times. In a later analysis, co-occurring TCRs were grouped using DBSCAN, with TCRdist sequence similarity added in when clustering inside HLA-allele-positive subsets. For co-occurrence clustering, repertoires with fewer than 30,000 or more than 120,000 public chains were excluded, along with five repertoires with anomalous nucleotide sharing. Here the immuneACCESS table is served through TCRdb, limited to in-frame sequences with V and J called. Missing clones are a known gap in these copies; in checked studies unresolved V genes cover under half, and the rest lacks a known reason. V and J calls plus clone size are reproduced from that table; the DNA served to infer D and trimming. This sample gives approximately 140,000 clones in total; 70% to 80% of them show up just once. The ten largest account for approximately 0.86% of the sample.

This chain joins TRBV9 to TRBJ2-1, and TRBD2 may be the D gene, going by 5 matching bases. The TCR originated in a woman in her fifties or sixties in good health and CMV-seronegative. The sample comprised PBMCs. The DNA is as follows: TGTGCCAGCGGTGCGGGCCAGTCCTACAATGAGCAGTTCTTC. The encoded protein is CASGAGQSYNEQFF.